This is a list of T cell receptor beta chains from one sample in a study of prognosis after radiotherapy for stage I lung cancer. TCRdb itself ran the multiplex PCR reads through MiXCR, one entry per CDR3 protein. The table has 15,000 to 20,000 distinct CDR3 sequences, around 30% seen once. This material consisted of PBMCs, taken before or after stereotactic body radiation therapy (not recorded which). The receptors here all came from a donor aged 50 or older with non-small cell lung cancer. CDR3s include the opening cysteine and the closing phenylalanine or tryptophan. D genes are given only for firm matches. Clone sizes are given selectively: once, few, many, or a class where the clone is expanded.

v_gene: TRBV4-3; j_gene: TRBJ2-1; d_gene: TRBD1; abundance: many; CDR3aa: CASSQAGQGAQFF; CDR3nt: TGCGCCAGCAGCCAAGCGGGACAGGGTGCGCAGTTCTTC
v_gene: TRBV7-9; j_gene: TRBJ2-1; d_gene: NA; abundance: NA; CDR3aa: CASSHQTVANEQFF; CDR3nt: TGTGCCAGCAGCCACCAGACCGTGGCCAATGAGCAGTTCTTC
v_gene: TRBV6-2/TRBV6-3; j_gene: TRBJ2-5; d_gene: TRBD2; abundance: once; CDR3aa: CASSDVGGETKYF; CDR3nt: TGTGCCAGCTCCGACGTGGGAGGGGAGACAAAGTACTTC
v_gene: TRBV6-2/TRBV6-3; j_gene: TRBJ2-3; d_gene: TRBD2; abundance: NA; CDR3aa: CASSYLRGRGTDTQYF; CDR3nt: TGTGCCAGCAGTTACTTGCGCGGGAGGGGCACAGATACGCAATATTTT
v_gene: TRBV6-2/TRBV6-3; j_gene: TRBJ2-1; d_gene: TRBD2; abundance: NA; CDR3aa: CASSPRERDTDNEQVF; CDR3nt: TGTGCCAGCAGTCCCAGGGAGCGGGATACTGACAATGAGCAGGTCTTC
v_gene: TRBV28; j_gene: TRBJ1-6; d_gene: NA; abundance: medium-sized; CDR3aa: CASSATVVRSPLHF; CDR3nt: TGTGCCAGCAGTGCAACGGTGGTCCGATCACCCCTCCACTTT
v_gene: TRBV3-1; j_gene: TRBJ2-7; d_gene: NA; abundance: NA; CDR3aa: CASSQDTPGDTYEQYF; CDR3nt: TGTGCCAGCAGCCAAGATACGCCAGGGGACACCTACGAGCAGTACTTC
v_gene: TRBV6-1; j_gene: TRBJ2-1; d_gene: TRBD2; abundance: many; CDR3aa: CASSREARDREQFF; CDR3nt: TGTGCCAGCTCACGGGAGGCCCGGGATAGAGAGCAGTTCTTC
v_gene: TRBV5-1; j_gene: TRBJ2-1; d_gene: TRBD1; abundance: many; CDR3aa: CASSYTGDNEQFF; CDR3nt: TGCGCCAGCAGCTATACAGGGGACAATGAGCAGTTCTTC
v_gene: TRBV6-2/TRBV6-3; j_gene: TRBJ2-5; d_gene: NA; abundance: many; CDR3aa: CASSYSGGETQYF; CDR3nt: TGTGCCAGCAGTTATTCGGGGGGCGAGACCCAGTACTTC
v_gene: TRBV6-1; j_gene: TRBJ1-5; d_gene: TRBD1; abundance: many; CDR3aa: CASGTGPNSNQPQHF; CDR3nt: TGTGCCAGCGGGACAGGACCGAATAGCAATCAGCCCCAGCATTTT
v_gene: TRBV5-1; j_gene: TRBJ2-1; d_gene: NA; abundance: many; CDR3aa: CASSLYGNEQFF; CDR3nt: TGCGCCAGCAGCTTGTACGGCAATGAGCAGTTCTTC
v_gene: TRBV12-3/TRBV12-4; j_gene: TRBJ2-7; d_gene: TRBD1; abundance: many; CDR3aa: CASSLGGRGYEQYF; CDR3nt: TGTGCCAGCAGTTTAGGGGGCAGGGGGTACGAGCAGTACTTC
v_gene: TRBV20-1; j_gene: TRBJ2-1; d_gene: TRBD2; abundance: many; CDR3aa: CSAPSGSYNEQFF; CDR3nt: TGCAGTGCCCCTAGCGGGAGCTACAATGAGCAGTTCTTC
v_gene: TRBV4-3; j_gene: TRBJ2-7; d_gene: NA; abundance: many; CDR3aa: CASSQVGGSSYEQYF; CDR3nt: TGCGCCAGCAGCCAAGTTGGAGGGAGCTCCTACGAGCAGTACTTC
v_gene: TRBV4-3; j_gene: TRBJ2-7; d_gene: NA; abundance: many; CDR3aa: CASSEWTDDEQYF; CDR3nt: TGCGCCAGCAGCGAATGGACAGACGACGAGCAGTACTTC
v_gene: TRBV20-1; j_gene: TRBJ2-7; d_gene: TRBD1; abundance: many; CDR3aa: CSASGGQVLGEQYF; CDR3nt: TGCAGTGCTAGTGGGGGACAGGTCCTAGGGGAGCAGTACTTC
v_gene: TRBV6-1; j_gene: TRBJ2-1; d_gene: TRBD2; abundance: many; CDR3aa: CATRLASYNEQFF; CDR3nt: TGTGCCACCCGACTAGCCTCCTACAATGAGCAGTTCTTC
v_gene: TRBV5-4; j_gene: TRBJ2-5; d_gene: NA; abundance: many; CDR3aa: CASSLWTAAETQYF; CDR3nt: TGTGCCAGCAGCTTATGGACAGCGGCGGAGACCCAGTACTTC
v_gene: TRBV9; j_gene: TRBJ2-1; d_gene: TRBD1; abundance: many; CDR3aa: CASSPTGGNEQFF; CDR3nt: TGTGCCAGCAGCCCCACAGGGGGGAATGAGCAGTTCTTC
v_gene: TRBV4-1; j_gene: TRBJ2-1; d_gene: NA; abundance: many; CDR3aa: CASSQVMGVDNEQFF; CDR3nt: TGCGCCAGCAGCCAAGTGATGGGAGTGGACAATGAGCAGTTCTTC
v_gene: TRBV5-4; j_gene: TRBJ2-7; d_gene: NA; abundance: many; CDR3aa: CASSLAGVYEQYF; CDR3nt: TGTGCCAGCAGCTTGGCGGGAGTCTACGAGCAGTACTTC
v_gene: TRBV20-1; j_gene: TRBJ2-7; d_gene: TRBD2; abundance: medium-sized; CDR3aa: CSARELAGESNEQYF; CDR3nt: TGCAGTGCTAGAGAGTTGGCGGGAGAGTCCAACGAGCAGTACTTC
v_gene: TRBV28; j_gene: TRBJ2-7; d_gene: TRBD2; abundance: many; CDR3aa: CASSFGGRVEQYF; CDR3nt: TGTGCCAGCAGTTTCGGCGGGAGGGTCGAGCAGTACTTC
v_gene: TRBV6-4; j_gene: TRBJ2-1; d_gene: NA; abundance: medium-sized; CDR3aa: CASSEKGEENEQFF; CDR3nt: TGTGCCAGCAGTGAGAAGGGAGAGGAGAATGAGCAGTTCTTC
v_gene: TRBV20-1; j_gene: TRBJ2-1; d_gene: TRBD2; abundance: medium-sized; CDR3aa: CSARGLAGLEQFF; CDR3nt: TGCAGTGCTAGGGGACTAGCGGGTTTGGAGCAGTTCTTC
v_gene: TRBV20-1; j_gene: TRBJ1-6; d_gene: NA; abundance: medium-sized; CDR3aa: CSARDGRGSISPLHF; CDR3nt: TGCAGTGCTAGAGATGGGCGGGGGAGCATTTCACCCCTCCACTTT
v_gene: TRBV5-8; j_gene: TRBJ2-5; d_gene: NA; abundance: many; CDR3aa: CASSLGGGGGETQYF; CDR3nt: TGTGCCAGCAGCTTAGGTGGAGGGGGTGGAGAGACCCAGTACTTC
v_gene: TRBV24-1; j_gene: TRBJ2-5; d_gene: TRBD1; abundance: many; CDR3aa: CATSGGQGVETQYF; CDR3nt: TGTGCCACCAGTGGTGGACAGGGCGTGGAGACCCAGTACTTC
v_gene: TRBV20-1; j_gene: TRBJ2-7; d_gene: NA; abundance: NA; CDR3aa: CSALSTGEAYEQYF; CDR3nt: TGCAGTGCTCTTTCCACGGGGGAGGCCTACGAGCAGTACTTC
v_gene: TRBV28; j_gene: TRBJ2-7; d_gene: NA; abundance: NA; CDR3aa: CAISLSEFYEQYF; CDR3nt: TGTGCCATCAGTTTATCGGAGTTCTACGAGCAGTACTTC
v_gene: TRBV19; j_gene: TRBJ1-6; d_gene: TRBD1; abundance: medium-sized; CDR3aa: CASSQDRGGSPLHF; CDR3nt: TGTGCCAGTAGTCAGGACAGGGGTGGTTCACCCCTCCACTTT
v_gene: TRBV12-3/TRBV12-4; j_gene: TRBJ2-7; d_gene: NA; abundance: many; CDR3aa: CASSLVIGRDEQYF; CDR3nt: TGTGCCAGCAGTTTGGTGATAGGCAGGGACGAGCAGTACTTC
v_gene: TRBV4-1; j_gene: TRBJ1-3; d_gene: NA; abundance: many; CDR3aa: CASSQVFRGHTGGNTIYF; CDR3nt: TGCGCCAGCAGCCAAGTCTTCCGGGGCCACACAGGAGGAAACACCATATATTTT
v_gene: TRBV7-9; j_gene: TRBJ1-2; d_gene: NA; abundance: many; CDR3aa: CASSLGQYGYTF; CDR3nt: TGTGCCAGCAGCTTAGGGCAGTATGGCTACACCTTC
v_gene: TRBV7-9; j_gene: TRBJ2-7; d_gene: NA; abundance: once; CDR3aa: CASLVEGRGYEQYF; CDR3nt: TGTGCCAGCTTAGTGGAGGGAAGAGGCTACGAGCAGTACTTC
v_gene: TRBV7-2; j_gene: TRBJ2-3; d_gene: NA; abundance: many; CDR3aa: CASSSLQGSDTQYF; CDR3nt: TGTGCCAGCAGCTCGTTACAGGGTTCAGATACGCAGTATTTT
v_gene: TRBV20-1; j_gene: TRBJ2-2; d_gene: NA; abundance: many; CDR3aa: CSAVDPGRTGELFF; CDR3nt: TGCAGTGCCGTCGACCCAGGAAGGACCGGGGAGCTGTTTTTT
v_gene: TRBV3-1; j_gene: TRBJ1-4; d_gene: NA; abundance: few; CDR3aa: CVSSQDEGAGEKLFF; CDR3nt: TGTGTCAGCAGCCAAGATGAAGGGGCTGGTGAAAAACTGTTTTTT
v_gene: TRBV11-2; j_gene: TRBJ2-7; d_gene: NA; abundance: medium-sized; CDR3aa: CASSLSSTYEQYF; CDR3nt: TGTGCCAGCAGCTTAAGCAGCACCTACGAGCAGTACTTC
v_gene: TRBV3-1; j_gene: TRBJ2-1; d_gene: NA; abundance: many; CDR3aa: CASSQESIWYEQFF; CDR3nt: TGTGCCAGCAGCCAAGAGTCGATCTGGTATGAGCAGTTCTTC
v_gene: TRBV12-3/TRBV12-4; j_gene: TRBJ1-2; d_gene: NA; abundance: many; CDR3aa: CASSLGFRVGGYTF; CDR3nt: TGTGCCAGCAGTTTAGGTTTCAGGGTAGGTGGCTACACCTTC
v_gene: TRBV18; j_gene: TRBJ2-2; d_gene: TRBD2; abundance: many; CDR3aa: CASSRTSGNVAGELFF; CDR3nt: TGTGCCAGCTCACGAACTAGCGGGAATGTGGCCGGGGAGCTGTTTTTT
v_gene: TRBV15; j_gene: TRBJ2-1; d_gene: NA; abundance: once; CDR3aa: CATRRAGFSEQFF; CDR3nt: TGTGCCACCAGAAGAGCCGGGTTTAGTGAGCAGTTCTTC
v_gene: TRBV7-6; j_gene: TRBJ1-4; d_gene: NA; abundance: NA; CDR3aa: CASSLAASANEKLFF; CDR3nt: TGTGCCAGCAGCTTAGCTGCGTCGGCAAATGAAAAACTGTTTTTT
v_gene: TRBV12-3/TRBV12-4; j_gene: TRBJ1-2; d_gene: NA; abundance: many; CDR3aa: CASSSNPSLNYGYTF; CDR3nt: TGTGCCAGCAGTTCGAATCCATCTCTTAACTATGGCTACACCTTC
v_gene: TRBV7-9; j_gene: TRBJ2-7; d_gene: NA; abundance: many; CDR3aa: CASSPVGLDNPYEQYF; CDR3nt: TGTGCCAGCAGCCCCGTGGGGCTTGACAATCCCTACGAGCAGTACTTC
v_gene: TRBV12-3/TRBV12-4; j_gene: TRBJ2-2; d_gene: NA; abundance: NA; CDR3aa: CASSPGTANTAELSF; CDR3nt: TGTGCCAGCAGTCCAGGTACAGCGAACACCGCGGAGCTGTCTTTT
v_gene: TRBV12-3/TRBV12-4; j_gene: TRBJ2-7; d_gene: NA; abundance: NA; CDR3aa: CASSPHGFGYEQYF; CDR3nt: TGTGCCAGCAGTCCACACGGGTTTGGCTACGAGCAGTACTTC
v_gene: TRBV16; j_gene: TRBJ1-2; d_gene: NA; abundance: many; CDR3aa: CASSQSRNYGYTF; CDR3nt: TGTGCCAGCAGCCAATCACGGAACTATGGCTACACCTTC
v_gene: TRBV5-1; j_gene: TRBJ2-7; d_gene: NA; abundance: many; CDR3aa: CASSLTGNNDEQYF; CDR3nt: TGCGCCAGCAGCTTGACCGGGAATAACGACGAGCAGTACTTC
v_gene: TRBV29-1; j_gene: TRBJ2-7; d_gene: NA; abundance: many; CDR3aa: CSATGGLYGNEQYF; CDR3nt: TGCAGCGCCACAGGCGGGCTCTACGGAAACGAGCAGTACTTC
v_gene: TRBV5-1; j_gene: TRBJ2-1; d_gene: NA; abundance: many; CDR3aa: CASSQASYNEQFF; CDR3nt: TGCGCCAGCAGTCAGGCTAGCTACAATGAGCAGTTCTTC
v_gene: TRBV4-3; j_gene: TRBJ2-1; d_gene: TRBD1; abundance: many; CDR3aa: CASSQDPGTGAYNEQFF; CDR3nt: TGCGCCAGCAGCCAAGATCCTGGGACAGGGGCCTACAATGAGCAGTTCTTC
v_gene: TRBV7-2; j_gene: TRBJ2-5; d_gene: NA; abundance: many; CDR3aa: CASSLGLLGTQYF; CDR3nt: TGTGCCAGCAGCTTGGGCCTCCTCGGGACCCAGTACTTC
v_gene: TRBV30; j_gene: TRBJ2-7; d_gene: TRBD1; abundance: NA; CDR3aa: CAWSLGTDNYEQYF; CDR3nt: TGTGCCTGGAGTCTCGGGACAGATAACTACGAGCAGTACTTC
v_gene: TRBV7-9; j_gene: TRBJ2-3; d_gene: NA; abundance: many; CDR3aa: CASSLGSGVDTQYF; CDR3nt: TGTGCCAGCAGCTTAGGGTCAGGCGTAGATACGCAGTATTTT